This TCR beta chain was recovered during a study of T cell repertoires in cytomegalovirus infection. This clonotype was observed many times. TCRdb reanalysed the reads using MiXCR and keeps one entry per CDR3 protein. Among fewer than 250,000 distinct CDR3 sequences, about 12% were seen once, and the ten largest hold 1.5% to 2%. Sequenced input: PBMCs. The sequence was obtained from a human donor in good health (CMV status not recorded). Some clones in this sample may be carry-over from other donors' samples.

CDR3 loop: CASSLVSAETQYF. In nucleotides, the CDR3 is TGTGCCAGCAGCTTAGTATCAGCGGAGACCCAGTACTTC. The chain carries TRBV7-9 and TRBJ2-5; D uncertain. This CDR3 is built from 13 residues. The germline V gene encodes CDR1 SEHNR and CDR2 FQNEAQ (reference sequence). Trimming pared 1 base from V and 5 bases from J, leaving 8 bases between. The full variable domain, rest sourced from reference TRBV7-9 and TRBJ2-5, is DTGVSQNPRHKITKRGQNVTFRCDPISEHNRLYWYRQTLGQGPEFLTYFQNEAQLEKSRLLSDRFSAERPKGSFSTLEIQRTEQGDSAMYLCASSLVSAETQYFGPGTRLLVL.